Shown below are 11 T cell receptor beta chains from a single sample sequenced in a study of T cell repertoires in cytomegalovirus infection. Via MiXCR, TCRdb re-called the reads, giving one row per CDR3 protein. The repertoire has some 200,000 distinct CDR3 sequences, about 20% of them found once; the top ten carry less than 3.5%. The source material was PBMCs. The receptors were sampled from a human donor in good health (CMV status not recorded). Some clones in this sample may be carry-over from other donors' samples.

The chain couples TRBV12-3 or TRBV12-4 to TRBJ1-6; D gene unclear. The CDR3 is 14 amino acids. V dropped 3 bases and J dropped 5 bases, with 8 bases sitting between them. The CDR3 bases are TGTGCCAGCAGTTTGGCTGGGGATAATTCACCCCTCCACTTT. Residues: CASSLAGDNSPLHF.

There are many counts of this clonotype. CDR3 in amino acids: CASSRQVSYEQYF. CDR3 coding DNA: TGTGCCAGCAGTCGACAGGTCTCCTACGAGCAGTACTTC. This chain uses TRBV11-2 with TRBJ2-7, with a weak D call TRBD1 (6 bases). CDR1 and CDR2 from the germline V gene are SGHAT and FQNNGV. This CDR3 is 13 amino acids long. Trimming stripped 6 bases from V and 0 bases from J, with 9 bases between.

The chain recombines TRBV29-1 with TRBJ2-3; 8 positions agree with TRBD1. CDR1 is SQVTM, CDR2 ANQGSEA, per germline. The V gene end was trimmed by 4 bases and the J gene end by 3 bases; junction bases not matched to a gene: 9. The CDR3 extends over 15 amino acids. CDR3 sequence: CSVGGQGAGTDTQYF. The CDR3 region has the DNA TGCAGCGTTGGGGGCCAGGGGGCAGGGACAGATACGCAGTATTTT.

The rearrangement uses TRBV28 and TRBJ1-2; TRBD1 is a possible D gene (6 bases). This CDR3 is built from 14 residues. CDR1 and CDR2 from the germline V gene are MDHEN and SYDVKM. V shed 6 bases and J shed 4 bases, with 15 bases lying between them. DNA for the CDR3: TGTGCCAGCAGACCTCCAGGGGTTAGCTATGGCTACACCTTC. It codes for CASRPPGVSYGYTF.

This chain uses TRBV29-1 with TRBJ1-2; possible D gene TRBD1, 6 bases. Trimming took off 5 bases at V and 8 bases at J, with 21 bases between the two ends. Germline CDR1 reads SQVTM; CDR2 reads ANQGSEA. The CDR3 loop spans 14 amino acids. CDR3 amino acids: CSVPNGGGQRGYTF. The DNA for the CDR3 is TGCAGCGTTCCAAACGGGGGGGGGCAGCGAGGCTACACCTTC.

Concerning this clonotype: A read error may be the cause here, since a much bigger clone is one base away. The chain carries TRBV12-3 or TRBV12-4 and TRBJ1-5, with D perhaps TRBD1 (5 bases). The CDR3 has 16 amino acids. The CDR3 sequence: CAGSLKGPSSNQPQHF. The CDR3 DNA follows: TGTGCCGGCAGTTTAAAGGGGCCGAGTAGCAATCAGCCCCAGCATTTT.

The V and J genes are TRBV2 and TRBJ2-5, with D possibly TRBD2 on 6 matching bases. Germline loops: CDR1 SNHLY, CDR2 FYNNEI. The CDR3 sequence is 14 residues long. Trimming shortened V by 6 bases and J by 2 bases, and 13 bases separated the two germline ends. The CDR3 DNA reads TGTGCCAGCAGCCGGGACTGCATACAAGAGACCCAGTACTTC. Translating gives CASSRDCIQETQYF.

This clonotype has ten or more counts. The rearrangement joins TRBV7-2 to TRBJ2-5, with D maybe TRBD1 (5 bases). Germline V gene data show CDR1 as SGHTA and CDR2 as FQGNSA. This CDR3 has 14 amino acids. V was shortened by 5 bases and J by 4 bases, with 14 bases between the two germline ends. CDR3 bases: TGTGCCAGCAGCCTTACGAATGGGGCAGAGACCCAGTACTTC. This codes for CASSLTNGAETQYF.

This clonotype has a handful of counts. CDR3 loop: CSARGGGETQYF. CDR3 nucleotides: TGCAGTGCTAGAGGGGGGGGGGAGACCCAGTACTTC. V and J are TRBV20-1 and TRBJ2-5; 7 bases fit TRBD2. The ends lost 1 base at V and 5 bases at J; junction bases unmatched: 1. Germline loops: CDR1 DFQATT, CDR2 SNEGSKA (reference sequence). CDR3 size: 12 residues.

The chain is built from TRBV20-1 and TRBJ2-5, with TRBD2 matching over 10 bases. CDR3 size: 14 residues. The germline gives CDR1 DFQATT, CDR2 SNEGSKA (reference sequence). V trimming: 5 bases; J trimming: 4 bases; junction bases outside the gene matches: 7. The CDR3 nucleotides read TGCAGTGCTCGGAATAGACTAGCGGGAGAGACCCAGTACTTC. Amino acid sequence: CSARNRLAGETQYF.

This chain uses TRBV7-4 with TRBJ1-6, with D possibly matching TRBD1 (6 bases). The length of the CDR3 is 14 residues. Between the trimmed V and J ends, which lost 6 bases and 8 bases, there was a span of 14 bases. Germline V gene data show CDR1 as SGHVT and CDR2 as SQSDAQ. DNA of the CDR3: TGTGCCAGCAGACTACCAGGGGTCGATTCACCCCTCCACTTT. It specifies CASRLPGVDSPLHF.